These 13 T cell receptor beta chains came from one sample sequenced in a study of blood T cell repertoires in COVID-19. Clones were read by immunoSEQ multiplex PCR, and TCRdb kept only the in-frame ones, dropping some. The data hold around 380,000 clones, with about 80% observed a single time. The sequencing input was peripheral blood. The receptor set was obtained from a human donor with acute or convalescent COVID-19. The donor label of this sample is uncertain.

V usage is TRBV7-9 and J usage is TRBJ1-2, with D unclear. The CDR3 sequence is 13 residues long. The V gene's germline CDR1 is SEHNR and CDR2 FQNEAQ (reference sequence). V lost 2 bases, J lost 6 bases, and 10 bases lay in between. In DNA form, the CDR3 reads TGTGCCAGCAGCTTAACACAGTACAATGGCTACACCTTC. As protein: CASSLTQYNGYTF.

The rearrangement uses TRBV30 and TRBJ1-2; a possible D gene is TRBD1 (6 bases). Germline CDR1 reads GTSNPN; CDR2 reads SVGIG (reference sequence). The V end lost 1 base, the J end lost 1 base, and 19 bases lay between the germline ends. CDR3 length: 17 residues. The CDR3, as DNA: TGTGCCTGGAGTGACGGGGGAGCGGGACACCTTAACTATGGCTACACCTTC. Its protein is CAWSDGGAGHLNYGYTF.

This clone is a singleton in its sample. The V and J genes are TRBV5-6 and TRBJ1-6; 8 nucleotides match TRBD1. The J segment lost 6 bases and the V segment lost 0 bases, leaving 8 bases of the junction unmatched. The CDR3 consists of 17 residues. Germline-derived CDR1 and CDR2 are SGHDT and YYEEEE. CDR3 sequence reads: CASSLADRAAINSPLHF. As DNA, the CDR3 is TGTGCCAGCAGCTTGGCGGACAGGGCGGCAATTAATTCACCCCTCCACTTT. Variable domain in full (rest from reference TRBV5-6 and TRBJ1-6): DAGVTQSPTHLIKTRGQQVTLRCSPKSGHDTVSWYQQALGQGPQFIFQYYEEEERQRGNFPDRFSGHQFPNYSSELNVNALLLGDSALYLCASSLADRAAINSPLHFGNGTRLTVT.

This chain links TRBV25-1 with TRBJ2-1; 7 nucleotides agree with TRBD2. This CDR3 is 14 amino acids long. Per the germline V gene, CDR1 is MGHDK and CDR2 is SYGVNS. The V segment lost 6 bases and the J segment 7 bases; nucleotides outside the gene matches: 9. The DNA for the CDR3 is TGTGCCAGCAGGCGGGAGTCGGTTAGGAATGAGCAGTTCTTC. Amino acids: CASRRESVRNEQFF. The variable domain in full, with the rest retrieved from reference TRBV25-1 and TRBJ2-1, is EADIYQTPRYLVIGTGKKITLECSQTMGHDKMYWYQQDPGMELHLIHYSYGVNSTEKGDLSSESTVSRIRTEHFPLTLESARPSHTSQYLCASRRESVRNEQFFGPGTRLTVL.

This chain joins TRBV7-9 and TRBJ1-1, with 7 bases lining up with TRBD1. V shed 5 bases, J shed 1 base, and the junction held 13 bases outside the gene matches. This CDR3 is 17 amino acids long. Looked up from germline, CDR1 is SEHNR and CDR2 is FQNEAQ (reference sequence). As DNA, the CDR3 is TGTGCCAGCAGCCTTCGGGTAGGGGGCGCCGGGAACACTGAAGCTTTCTTT. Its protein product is CASSLRVGGAGNTEAFF.

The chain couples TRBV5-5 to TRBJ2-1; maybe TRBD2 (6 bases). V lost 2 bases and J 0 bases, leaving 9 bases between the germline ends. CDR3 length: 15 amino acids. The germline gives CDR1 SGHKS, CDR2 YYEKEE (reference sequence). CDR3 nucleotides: TGTGCCAGCAGCTTCGGAGGGTCCTCCTACAATGAGCAGTTCTTC. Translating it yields CASSFGGSSYNEQFF.

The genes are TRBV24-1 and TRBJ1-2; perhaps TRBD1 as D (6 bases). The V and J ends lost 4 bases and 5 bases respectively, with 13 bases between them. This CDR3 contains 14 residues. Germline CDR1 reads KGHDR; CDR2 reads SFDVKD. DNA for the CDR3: TGTGCCACCAGTGACCCCCGGACAGTTTATGGCTACACCTTC. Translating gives CATSDPRTVYGYTF.

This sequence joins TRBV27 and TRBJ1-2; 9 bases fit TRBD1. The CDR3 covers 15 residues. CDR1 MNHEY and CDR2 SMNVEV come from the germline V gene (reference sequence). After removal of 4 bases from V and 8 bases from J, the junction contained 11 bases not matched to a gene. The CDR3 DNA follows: TGTGCCAGCAGTTCACACACACAGGGGGCGTCCGGCTACACCTTC. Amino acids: CASSSHTQGASGYTF.

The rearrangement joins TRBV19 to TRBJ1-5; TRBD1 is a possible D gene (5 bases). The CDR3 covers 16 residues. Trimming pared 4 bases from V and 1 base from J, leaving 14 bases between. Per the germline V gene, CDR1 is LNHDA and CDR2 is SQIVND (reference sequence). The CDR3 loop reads CASSRLPGLSNQPQHF. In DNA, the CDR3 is TGTGCCAGTAGTAGACTCCCGGGACTGAGCAATCAGCCCCAGCATTTT. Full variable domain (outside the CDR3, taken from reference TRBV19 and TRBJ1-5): DGGITQSPKYLFRKEGQNVTLSCEQNLNHDAMYWYRQDPGQGLRLIYYSQIVNDFQKGDIAEGYSVSREKKESFPLTVTSAQKNPTAFYLCASSRLPGLSNQPQHFGDGTRLSIL.

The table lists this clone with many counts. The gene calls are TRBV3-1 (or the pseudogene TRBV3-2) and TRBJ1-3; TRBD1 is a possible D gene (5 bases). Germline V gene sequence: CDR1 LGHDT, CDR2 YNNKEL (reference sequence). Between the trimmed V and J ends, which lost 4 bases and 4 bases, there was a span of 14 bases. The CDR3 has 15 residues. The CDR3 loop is CASSRRGGLGNTIYF. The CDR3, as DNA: TGTGCCAGCAGCCGGCGGGGCGGATTGGGAAACACCATATATTTT.

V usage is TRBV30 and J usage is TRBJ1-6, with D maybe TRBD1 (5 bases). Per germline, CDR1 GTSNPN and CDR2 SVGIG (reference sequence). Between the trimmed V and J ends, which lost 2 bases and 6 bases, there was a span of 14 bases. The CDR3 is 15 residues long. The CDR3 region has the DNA TGTGCCTGGAGTCCTCTGGGGCAGTTTAATTCACCCCTCCACTTT. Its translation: CAWSPLGQFNSPLHF.

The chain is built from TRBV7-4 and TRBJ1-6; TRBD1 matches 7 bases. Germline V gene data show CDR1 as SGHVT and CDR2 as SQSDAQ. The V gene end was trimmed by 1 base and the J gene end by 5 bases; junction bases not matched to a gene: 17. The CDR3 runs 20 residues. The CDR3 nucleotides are TGTGCCAGCAGCTTAGTCCACAGGGGCCATTCCCCCCTCCATAATTCACCCCTCCACTTT. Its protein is CASSLVHRGHSPLHNSPLHF.

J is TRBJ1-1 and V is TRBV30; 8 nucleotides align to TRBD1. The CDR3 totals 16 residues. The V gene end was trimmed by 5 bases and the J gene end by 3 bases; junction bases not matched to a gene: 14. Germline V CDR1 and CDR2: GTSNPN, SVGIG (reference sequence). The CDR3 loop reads CAWGRDRTWGYTEAFF. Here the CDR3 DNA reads TGTGCCTGGGGCCGGGACAGGACGTGGGGATACACTGAAGCTTTCTTT.